Listed below are T cell receptor beta chains from one sample, sequenced in a study of cytomegalovirus exposure and HLA in healthy donors. The table came from immunoSEQ multiplex PCR; TCRdb's copy has only in-frame clones and leaves some out. The data hold roughly 180,000 clones, with roughly 86% observed a single time. The sample was PBMCs. The source of these receptors is a man aged 30 to 39 in good health and CMV-seropositive. CDR3s include the opening cysteine and the closing phenylalanine or tryptophan. Fields, in order: CDR3 length, V gene, J gene, D gene, clone size, CDR3 protein, CDR3 DNA. D genes are given only for firm matches. Size is stated for part of the rows, as once, few or many counts, or as a class when the clone is expanded.

15	TRBV9	TRBJ2-1	TRBD2	NA	CASSPTSGSAYEQFF	TGTGCCAGCAGCCCAACTAGCGGGAGTGCCTATGAGCAGTTCTTC
12	TRBV9	TRBJ1-1	NA	NA	CASGQPNTEAFF	TGTGCCAGCGGACAACCGAACACTGAAGCTTTCTTT
21	TRBV4-3	TRBJ2-1	NA	NA	CASSQEGSRTSRGYGYNEQFF	TGCGCCAGCAGCCAAGAAGGGAGCCGGACCTCCAGGGGATACGGGTACAATGAGCAGTTCTTC
16	TRBV6-1	TRBJ2-5	TRBD1	NA	CASSDTTGVVRETQYF	TGTGCCAGCAGTGATACAACAGGGGTAGTTCGAGAGACCCAGTACTTC
14	TRBV29-1	TRBJ1-1	NA	NA	CSVERTGEWGEAFF	TGCAGCGTTGAGAGAACAGGTGAATGGGGTGAAGCTTTCTTT
14	TRBV6-1	TRBJ2-7	NA	NA	CASRIAGHSYEQYF	TGTGCCAGCAGGATCGCAGGACATTCCTACGAGCAGTACTTC
15	TRBV7-8	TRBJ2-7	TRBD2	NA	CASSSSGGVSYEQYF	TGTGCCAGCAGTTCCAGCGGGGGAGTTTCCTACGAGCAGTACTTC
14	TRBV27	TRBJ1-6	TRBD1	few	CASSSQGADSPLHF	TGTGCCAGCAGCTCACAGGGGGCTGATTCACCCCTCCACTTT
19	TRBV27	TRBJ2-7	TRBD2	NA	CASSPPGLAGGRSSYEQYF	TGTGCCAGCAGTCCCCCGGGACTAGCGGGAGGAAGGAGCTCCTACGAGCAGTACTTC
16	TRBV10-2	TRBJ2-7	TRBD1	NA	CASSEGRDRASGEQYF	TGCGCCAGCAGTGAAGGAAGGGACAGGGCGTCGGGCGAGCAGTACTTC
15	TRBV4-3	TRBJ1-5	NA	NA	CASSQDRASNQPQHF	TGCGCCAGCAGCCAAGATCGAGCTAGCAATCAGCCCCAGCATTTT
16	TRBV27	TRBJ2-3	NA	NA	CASSLYSWPSTDTQYF	TGTGCCAGCAGTTTATATAGCTGGCCCAGCACAGATACGCAGTATTTT
18	TRBV9	TRBJ2-5	NA	NA	CASSVARSSGSYQETQYF	TGTGCCAGCAGCGTAGCTAGATCGAGCGGTTCGTACCAAGAGACCCAGTACTTC
14	TRBV7-6	TRBJ1-3	NA	NA	CASSPRGSGNTIYF	TGTGCCAGCAGCCCGAGGGGTAGTGGAAACACCATATATTTT
14	TRBV5-4	TRBJ2-5	NA	NA	CASSLDRGLETQYF	TGTGCCAGCAGCTTGGATCGGGGGCTTGAGACCCAGTACTTC
15	TRBV6-6	TRBJ2-3	NA	NA	CASRWDTTSTDTQYF	TGTGCCAGCAGGTGGGACACGACTAGCACAGATACGCAGTATTTT
13	TRBV9	TRBJ2-1	TRBD2	once	CASSAGTSDEQFF	TGTGCCAGCAGCGCCGGGACTAGCGATGAGCAGTTCTTC
17	TRBV6-1	TRBJ2-7	TRBD1	NA	CASSEGKTRQGIREQYF	TGTGCCAGCAGTGAAGGAAAGACGAGACAGGGGATCCGCGAGCAGTACTTC
11	TRBV28	TRBJ1-5	NA	NA	CASSRNQPQHF	TGTGCCAGCAGTCGAAATCAGCCCCAGCATTTT
17	TRBV4-3	TRBJ1-1	TRBD1	NA	CASSQDRTGGMNTEAFF	TGCGCCAGCAGCCAAGATCGGACAGGAGGGATGAACACTGAAGCTTTCTTT
16	TRBV4-1	TRBJ2-3	TRBD2	NA	CASSLGLAVSTDTQYF	TGCGCCAGCAGCCTTGGACTAGCGGTTAGCACAGATACGCAGTATTTT
16	TRBV6-5	TRBJ1-6	TRBD1	NA	CASSYSRTGYNSPLHF	TGTGCCAGCAGTTACTCGCGGACAGGGTATAATTCACCCCTCCACTTT
17	TRBV7-3	TRBJ2-5	TRBD2	NA	CASSPVRLAGGKETQYF	TGTGCCAGCAGCCCTGTGAGGCTAGCGGGGGGTAAAGAGACCCAGTACTTC
17	TRBV30	TRBJ2-1	TRBD1	NA	CAWSLRYRDRGYNEQFF	TGTGCCTGGAGTCTAAGGTACCGGGACAGGGGTTACAATGAGCAGTTCTTC
11	TRBV18	TRBJ2-5	NA	NA	CASSLGETQYF	TGTGCCAGCTCACTGGGGGAGACCCAGTACTTC
17	TRBV18	TRBJ2-3	TRBD2	NA	CASSPQLAGPGTDTQYF	TGTGCCAGCTCACCTCAACTAGCGGGCCCCGGCACAGATACGCAGTATTTT
14	TRBV7-9	TRBJ1-4	TRBD1	NA	CASSPGQGNEKLFF	TGTGCCAGCAGCCCCGGACAGGGCAATGAAAAACTGTTTTTT
14	TRBV5-1	TRBJ1-2	NA	NA	CASSLEGSYYGYTF	TGCGCCAGCAGCTTGGAGGGCAGCTACTATGGCTACACCTTC
13	TRBV19	TRBJ1-4	NA	NA	CASTGTFNEKLFF	TGTGCCAGTACCGGGACTTTTAATGAAAAACTGTTTTTT
15	TRBV30	TRBJ1-5	TRBD1	few	CAWRPTGGRDQPQHF	TGTGCCTGGAGGCCTACAGGGGGCCGAGATCAGCCCCAGCATTTT
15	TRBV30	TRBJ1-6	NA	NA	CAWSEGRGRVSPLHF	TGTGCCTGGAGTGAGGGCAGGGGAAGGGTTTCACCCCTCCACTTT
14	TRBV27	TRBJ1-6	NA	NA	CASSTQGDNSPLHF	TGTGCCAGCAGTACACAGGGTGATAATTCACCCCTCCACTTT
12	TRBV5-1	TRBJ2-7	NA	few	CASRAGWAEQYF	TGCGCCAGCCGGGCGGGATGGGCCGAGCAGTACTTC
17	TRBV19	TRBJ1-2	TRBD1	NA	CASSDPGQGMYLYGYTF	TGTGCCAGTAGTGACCCGGGACAGGGGATGTACCTCTATGGCTACACCTTC
15	TRBV27	TRBJ2-7	TRBD2	NA	CASSSGTSGSYEQYF	TGTGCCAGCAGTTCCGGGACTAGCGGCTCCTACGAGCAGTACTTC
14	TRBV7-2	TRBJ1-6	NA	NA	CASSPDSPGTPLHF	TGTGCCAGCAGCCCGGACAGTCCGGGGACACCCCTCCACTTT
13	TRBV9	TRBJ1-6	NA	NA	CASSVEGGGPLHF	TGTGCCAGCAGCGTAGAGGGGGGTGGGCCCCTCCACTTT
14	TRBV19	TRBJ2-1	NA	NA	CASSIPGLANEQFF	TGTGCCAGTAGTATTCCTGGGTTGGCAAATGAGCAGTTCTTC
15	TRBV29-1	TRBJ1-3	NA	once	CSALTGLRSGNTIYF	TGCAGCGCCCTGACAGGCCTTCGGTCTGGAAACACCATATATTTT
14	TRBV5-4	TRBJ1-4	NA	NA	CASSPRGTNEKLFF	TGTGCCAGCAGCCCCCGGGGGACTAATGAAAAACTGTTTTTT
14	TRBV5-1	TRBJ2-1	NA	NA	CASSLGGSYNEQFF	TGCGCCAGCAGCCTGGGGGGATCCTACAATGAGCAGTTCTTC
13	TRBV5-4	TRBJ2-5	NA	NA	CASSLQGQETQYF	TGTGCCAGCAGCCTCCAGGGGCAAGAGACCCAGTACTTC
15	TRBV4-1	TRBJ2-5	NA	NA	CASSPGWPAQETQYF	TGCGCCAGCAGCCCCGGTTGGCCAGCTCAAGAGACCCAGTACTTC
14	TRBV7-9	TRBJ1-1	NA	NA	CASSPASTNREAFF	TGTGCCAGCAGCCCGGCGTCTACGAACAGGGAAGCTTTCTTT
15	TRBV25-1	TRBJ2-2	NA	NA	CASSELRTNTGELFF	TGTGCCAGCAGTGAACTGCGGACGAACACCGGGGAGCTGTTTTTT
17	TRBV4-1	TRBJ2-1	NA	once	CASSQRGVASSYNEQFF	TGCGCCAGCAGCCAAAGAGGGGTAGCCAGCTCCTACAATGAGCAGTTCTTC
14	TRBV4-1	TRBJ2-7	TRBD1	NA	CASSSGTGSYEQYF	TGCGCCAGCAGCTCCGGGACAGGCTCCTACGAGCAGTACTTC